This entry lists 32 T cell receptor beta chains sequenced from one sample in a study of cytomegalovirus exposure and HLA in healthy donors. The PCR ran on 60 Vbeta and 13 Jbeta primers. Produced via immunoSEQ multiplex PCR; TCRdb's table is partial and in-frame only. The table has some 140,000 clones, 80% seen once. What was sequenced was PBMCs. The receptors were gathered from a man aged 30 to 45 in good health and CMV-seronegative.

V is TRBV2 and J is TRBJ1-1, with a possible D match to TRBD1 (6 bases). This CDR3 spans 14 amino acids. The germline gives CDR1 SNHLY, CDR2 FYNNEI. Trimming removed 8 bases from V and 5 bases from J, with 18 bases in between. CDR3 in amino acids: CASAKGRGKTEAFF. The CDR3 nucleotides read TGTGCCAGCGCAAAGGGGAGGGGGAAAACTGAAGCTTTCTTT.

This sequence joins TRBV28 and TRBJ2-5, with 8 bases matching TRBD1. The CDR3 is made up of 14 amino acids. The germline V gene encodes CDR1 MDHEN and CDR2 SYDVKM. V dropped 5 bases and J dropped 4; count of bases not matched to a gene: 6. CDR3 residues: CASSLGTGRETQYF. CDR3 DNA sequence: TGTGCCAGCAGTCTTGGGACAGGAAGAGAGACCCAGTACTTC.

The chain couples TRBV28 to TRBJ2-1, with TRBD2 matching 12 bases. The CDR3 is 15 amino acids. The trim removed 6 bases at V and 7 bases at J, leaving 7 bases unmatched. The germline V gene encodes CDR1 MDHEN and CDR2 SYDVKM. Here the CDR3 reads CASSPRLAGANEQFF. In DNA form, the CDR3 reads TGTGCCAGCAGCCCCCGACTAGCGGGGGCTAATGAGCAGTTCTTC.

V is TRBV19 and J is TRBJ2-1; D is uncertain. V lost 5 bases to trimming and J lost 10 bases, with 12 bases between them. Germline CDR1 reads LNHDA; CDR2 reads SQIVND (reference sequence). This CDR3 has 12 residues. CDR3 amino acids: CASSPTAREQFF. The CDR3 DNA follows: TGTGCCAGTAGTCCTACAGCTCGGGAGCAGTTCTTC.

This clone was found once. The chain recombines TRBV5-1 with TRBJ2-5; 7 bases line up with TRBD1. V lost 0 bases and J lost 3; bases outside the gene matches: 2. The CDR3 has 14 residues. Germline V gene sequence: CDR1 SGHRS, CDR2 YFSETQ. The CDR3, as DNA: TGCGCCAGCAGCTTGGCGCAGGGGGAAGAGACCCAGTACTTC. Encoded protein: CASSLAQGEETQYF.

As for this clone: At the DNA level, this CDR3 is encoded by other sequences in the same sample as well. The J gene is TRBJ2-1, the V gene TRBV2; 12 nucleotides align to TRBD2. This CDR3 spans 14 amino acids. Germline V CDR1 and CDR2: SNHLY, FYNNEI. The ends lost 7 bases at V and 7 bases at J; junction bases unmatched: 5. DNA for the CDR3: TGTGCCAGCACTGGACTAGCGGGGTGGAATGAGCAGTTCTTC. It translates to CASTGLAGWNEQFF.

V usage is TRBV19 and J usage is TRBJ1-1, with 8 bases identical to TRBD1. V was pared by 6 bases and J by 2 bases, with 2 bases of the junction left unmatched. Germline V lookup: CDR1 LNHDA, CDR2 SQIVND (reference sequence). The CDR3 has 13 amino acids. CDR3 amino acids: CASRGTGNTEAFF. The CDR3 region has the DNA TGTGCCAGTAGGGGGACAGGTAACACTGAAGCTTTCTTT.

The chain couples TRBV5-1 to TRBJ2-2; the match to TRBD1 covers 7 bases. V dropped 9 bases and J dropped 5; count of bases not matched to a gene: 4. This CDR3 comprises 12 residues. Germline assignment: CDR1 SGHRS and CDR2 YFSETQ. CDR3 amino acids: CATNRGTGELFF. The CDR3 DNA is TGCGCCACCAACAGGGGAACCGGGGAGCTGTTTTTT.

In its sample, this clone was seen once. This sequence joins TRBV28 and TRBJ1-5; D gene ambiguous. The germline V and J ends were trimmed by 4 bases and 7 bases, with 20 bases remaining between them. Per germline, CDR1 MDHEN and CDR2 SYDVKM. The CDR3 totals 16 residues. The CDR3 is CASSSLITPLGQPQHF. The CDR3 DNA sequence: TGTGCCAGCAGTTCCCTAATTACCCCCCTAGGACAGCCCCAGCATTTT. The variable domain in full, completed from reference TRBV28 and TRBJ1-5, reads DVKVTQSSRYLVKRTGEKVFLECVQDMDHENMFWYRQDPGLGLRLIYFSYDVKMKEKGDIPEGYSVSREKKERFSLILESASTNQTSMYLCASSSLITPLGQPQHFGDGTRLSIL.

The J gene is TRBJ2-1, the V gene TRBV29-1; no definite D call. V dropped 4 bases and J dropped 12 bases, with 10 bases sitting between them. Per the germline V gene, CDR1 is SQVTM and CDR2 is ANQGSEA. This CDR3 is built from 10 residues. The CDR3 sequence is CSVVFLRQFF. Here the CDR3 DNA reads TGCAGCGTTGTATTTTTGAGGCAGTTCTTC.

The chain links TRBV19 to TRBJ1-4; TRBD1 matches 7 bases. The V gene end was trimmed by 7 bases and the J gene end by 6 bases; junction bases not matched to a gene: 5. From germline, CDR1 is LNHDA and CDR2 SQIVND (reference sequence). The CDR3 totals 13 residues. The CDR3 bases are TGTGCCAGTAACAGGGGAAGCGATGAAAAACTGTTTTTT. This encodes CASNRGSDEKLFF.

This chain uses TRBV30 with TRBJ1-1; no definite D call. The CDR3 loop spans 16 amino acids. In germline, CDR1 is GTSNPN, CDR2 SVGIG (reference sequence). The V end lost 0 bases, the J end lost 1 base, and 15 bases lay between the germline ends. CDR3 sequence (DNA): TGTGCCTGGAGTGTAGAACCAGGCCTCTCGAACACTGAAGCTTTCTTT. Translated: CAWSVEPGLSNTEAFF.

The chain joins TRBV28 to TRBJ2-7; 10 bases are a match to TRBD1. Germline values: CDR1 MDHEN, CDR2 SYDVKM. The V segment lost 6 bases and the J segment 5 bases; nucleotides outside the gene matches: 4. This CDR3 spans 13 amino acids. CDR3 sequence: CASRRTGGNEQYF. CDR3 nucleotides: TGTGCCAGCAGGCGGACAGGGGGAAACGAGCAGTACTTC.

The chain has TRBV7-2 and TRBJ1-1; D unresolved. The CDR3 has 12 amino acids. V lost 1 base and J lost 11, with 11 bases in between. CDR1 and CDR2 (germline): SGHTA, FQGNSA. DNA of the CDR3: TGTGCCAGCAGCTTAGGGAGGCCGCGGGCTTTCTTT. This sequence encodes CASSLGRPRAFF. Together with reference TRBV7-2 and TRBJ1-1, the CDR3 gives the full variable domain: GAGVSQSPSNKVTEKGKDVELRCDPISGHTALYWYRQSLGQGLEFLIYFQGNSAPDKSGLPSDRFSAERTGGSVSTLTIQRTQQEDSAVYLCASSLGRPRAFFGQGTRLTVV.

In this sample, this clone turned up once. The chain's CDR3 is CASRPLTSGTETQYF. The CDR3 DNA reads as TGTGCCAGCAGGCCCCTTACTAGCGGGACGGAGACCCAGTACTTC. This sequence joins TRBV28 and TRBJ2-5; 10 bases are a match to TRBD2. Per germline, CDR1 MDHEN and CDR2 SYDVKM. The trim removed 6 bases at V and 5 bases at J, leaving 9 bases unmatched. The CDR3 has 15 residues. The full variable domain, rest sourced from reference TRBV28 and TRBJ2-5, is DVKVTQSSRYLVKRTGEKVFLECVQDMDHENMFWYRQDPGLGLRLIYFSYDVKMKEKGDIPEGYSVSREKKERFSLILESASTNQTSMYLCASRPLTSGTETQYFGPGTRLLVL.

The rearrangement links TRBV25-1 to TRBJ1-1; D ambiguous. Germline V gene data show CDR1 as MGHDK and CDR2 as SYGVNS. The CDR3 totals 13 residues. Trimming removed 6 bases from V and 3 bases from J, with 11 bases in between. CDR3 nucleotides: TGTGCCAGCAGACTGTCCCGGTACACTGAAGCTTTCTTT. Amino acids: CASRLSRYTEAFF.

This chain connects TRBV28 to TRBJ2-3, with 10 bases that match TRBD2. Germline trimming cut 8 bases from V and 6 bases from J; bases unmatched to any gene: 17. The CDR3 totals 17 residues. Germline V CDR1 and CDR2: MDHEN, SYDVKM. The CDR3 DNA reads TGTGCCAGCCTAAAGGGGGGGTCAGCGGGAGGGCCCGATACGCAGTATTTT. It translates to CASLKGGSAGGPDTQYF.

In this sample, this clone turned up a few times. This chain joins TRBV5-1 and TRBJ2-5; 11 bases are shared with TRBD1. The CDR3 is made up of 16 amino acids. Germline CDR1 reads SGHRS; CDR2 reads YFSETQ. V lost 4 bases to trimming and J lost 4 bases; unmatched junction nucleotides: 9. CDR3 in amino acids: CASSILSGTGGETQYF. The DNA for the CDR3 is TGCGCCAGCAGCATTCTTTCCGGGACAGGGGGAGAGACCCAGTACTTC.

The chain couples TRBV29-1 to TRBJ2-3; a weak D match, TRBD2 (7 bases). Trimming removed 1 base at V and 0 bases at J, with 14 bases between. Germline V lookup: CDR1 SQVTM, CDR2 ANQGSEA. CDR3 length: 16 residues. The CDR3 nucleotides read TGCAGCGTTGAAGGGGGGGGCATCTCTAGCACAGATACGCAGTATTTT. It codes for CSVEGGGISSTDTQYF.

The rearrangement links TRBV11-2 to TRBJ2-2; D is uncertain. V lost 5 bases and J 6 bases, leaving 10 bases between the germline ends. Germline CDR1 is SGHAT and CDR2 is FQNNGV. The CDR3 runs 13 residues. The CDR3 bases are TGTGCCAGCAGCCGAGGCGAAGCCGGGGAGCTGTTTTTT. This sequence encodes CASSRGEAGELFF.

The chain is built from TRBV5-4 and TRBJ2-3; 15 bases agree with TRBD2. This CDR3 spans 16 amino acids. V shed 4 bases, J shed 6 bases, and the junction held 6 bases outside the gene matches. Germline V gives CDR1 SGHNT, CDR2 YYREEE (reference sequence). This chain's CDR3 is CASSIGLAGGPDTQYF. As DNA, the CDR3 is TGTGCCAGCAGCATCGGACTAGCGGGAGGGCCGGATACGCAGTATTTT.

This clone was picked up one time. This rearrangement joins TRBV27 to TRBJ2-5; 10 bases fit TRBD2. The J segment lost 4 bases and the V segment lost 5 bases, leaving 4 bases of the junction unmatched. Germline V gives CDR1 MNHEY, CDR2 SMNVEV (reference sequence). The CDR3 runs to 14 residues. This CDR3 reads CASSPGLALETQYF. CDR3 DNA: TGTGCCAGCAGTCCGGGACTAGCGCTAGAGACCCAGTACTTC.

The V call is TRBV18, the J call TRBJ2-7; D not resolved. Trimming left V 2 bases short and J 1 base short, with 9 bases between. This CDR3 has 14 residues. CDR1 and CDR2 (germline): KGHSH, LQKENI. The CDR3 bases are TGTGCCAGCTCACCAAGCGTACTTTCCTACGAGCAGTACTTC. Translating gives CASSPSVLSYEQYF.

The chain links TRBV29-1 to TRBJ1-2, with D perhaps TRBD1 (6 bases). The germline CDR1 and CDR2 sequences are SQVTM and ANQGSEA. The CDR3 totals 13 residues. Trimming took 6 bases from V and 8 from J, leaving 19 bases between them. CDR3 residues: CSVGALATKGYTF. The CDR3 DNA reads as TGCAGCGTGGGGGCCCTGGCGACTAAGGGCTACACCTTC.

The chain links TRBV9 to TRBJ2-3, with 10 bases identical to TRBD2. The CDR3 consists of 15 residues. J gave up 6 bases and V 2 bases, and 6 bases lay outside the gene matches. The germline CDR1 and CDR2 sequences are SGDLS and YYNGEE. Written as DNA, the CDR3 is TGTGCCAGCAGCGTTGCTAGCGGGAGTACCGATACGCAGTATTTT. Translation gives CASSVASGSTDTQYF. The full variable domain, rest sourced from reference TRBV9 and TRBJ2-3, is DSGVTQTPKHLITATGQRVTLRCSPRSGDLSVYWYQQSLDQGLQFLIQYYNGEERAKGNILERFSAQQFPDLHSELNLSSLELGDSALYFCASSVASGSTDTQYFGPGTRLTVL.

This CDR3 reads CASSYGTGGITGELFF. The DNA of the CDR3 is TGTGCCAGCAGTTACGGGACAGGGGGTATCACCGGGGAGCTGTTTTTT. The rearrangement uses TRBV6-5 and TRBJ2-2; 11 bases are shared with TRBD1. V lost 2 bases, J lost 4 bases, and 3 bases stayed unmatched. The CDR3 totals 16 residues. CDR1 and CDR2 (germline): MNHEY, SVGAGI.

The J gene is TRBJ2-1, the V gene TRBV9; 7 nucleotides match TRBD2. The germline V gene has CDR1 SGDLS and CDR2 YYNGEE. The trim removed 4 bases at V and 2 bases at J, leaving 12 bases unmatched. This CDR3 has 17 amino acids. The CDR3 nucleotides are TGTGCCAGCAGCCACGGGTTCTCCCGGGGGGCCTACAATGAGCAGTTCTTC. Protein sequence: CASSHGFSRGAYNEQFF.

This rearrangement joins TRBV30 to TRBJ1-5; D perhaps matches TRBD1 (6 bases). V was trimmed by 2 bases and J by 6 bases, leaving 17 bases between them. The CDR3 contains 15 residues. Germline values: CDR1 GTSNPN, CDR2 SVGIG (reference sequence). The CDR3 DNA reads TGTGCCTGGAGTCCCAGGGGAGGGTTTGGTCAGCCCCAGCATTTT. It is translated as CAWSPRGGFGQPQHF.

The V and J genes are TRBV19 and TRBJ1-5; TRBD1 is a possible D gene (5 bases). CDR3 length: 15 residues. Trimming stripped 1 base from V and 6 bases from J, with 13 bases between. Germline V gene lookup returns CDR1 LNHDA and CDR2 SQIVND (reference sequence). CDR3 coding DNA: TGTGCCAGTAGTATAGTTTTCAGGGAAGGTCAGCCCCAGCATTTT. It encodes CASSIVFREGQPQHF.

The J gene is TRBJ2-2, the V gene TRBV4-2, with TRBD2 matching 12 bases. This CDR3 spans 16 amino acids. V lost 4 bases to trimming and J lost 4 bases; unmatched junction nucleotides: 4. The germline CDR1 and CDR2 sequences are LGHNA and YNFKEQ. In nucleotides, the CDR3 is TGTGCCAGCAGCCCAGGACTAGCGGGAATCACCGGGGAGCTGTTTTTT. Its protein is CASSPGLAGITGELFF.

The count of this clone is one. This sequence joins TRBV19 and TRBJ2-5; TRBD2 matches at 11 bases. The CDR3 extends over 17 amino acids. Germline CDR1 LNHDA, CDR2 SQIVND (reference sequence). Losses at the gene ends were 3 bases for V and 7 bases for J; bases not matched to a gene: 13. The CDR3 DNA sequence: TGTGCCAGTAGTATGGCTAGCGGGAGGTCCCGACGAGGGACCCAGTACTTC. Its translation: CASSMASGRSRRGTQYF.

This chain uses TRBV9 with TRBJ2-7, with 8 bases fitting TRBD1. CDR3 length: 14 amino acids. Trimming took 7 bases from V and 3 from J; bases not matched to a gene: 9. Germline CDR1 reads SGDLS; CDR2 reads YYNGEE. In nucleotides, the CDR3 is TGTGCCAGCGGGCTGACAGGGGAGGACTACGAGCAGTACTTC. Residues: CASGLTGEDYEQYF.